What follows are 20 T cell receptor beta chains derived from one specimen sequenced in a study of tumor-infiltrating lymphocytes in primary liver carcinoma. It was from roughly 20-30 mg of unsorted bulk tissue that RNA and DNA were co-extracted. cDNA specific to TCR beta was made from approximately 0.55 ug of total RNA, with a constant-region primer employed for priming. ARM-PCR was slightly modified, and three nested multiplex PCR rounds with it gave rise to the TCR beta libraries. TRBV1-TRBV30 forward primers paired with a C-beta reverse primer were used in the first two PCR rounds, which ran roughly 9 cycles each. TCRdb re-called the multiplex PCR reads with MiXCR, one entry per CDR3 protein. Of 40,000 to 50,000 distinct CDR3 sequences listed, over 70% were seen once; the top ten hold approximately 30%. The sequencing input was liver tumor tissue from sampling region 3. Subset in this sample: tumor region T3, left-lateral pole. The source is a man aged 40-49 years with primary liver carcinoma and hepatitis B virus infection.

By frequency in the sample, this clonotype is medium-sized. J is TRBJ2-5 and V is TRBV5-4, with 8 bases aligning to TRBD1. CDR3 length equals 15 residues. J was trimmed by 5 bases and V by 4 bases; bases with no gene match: 10. Per germline, CDR1 SGHNT and CDR2 YYREEE (reference sequence). CDR3 coding DNA: TGTGCCAGCAGCAGCATGACAGGGGTTGGCGAGACCCAGTACTTC. It is translated as CASSSMTGVGETQYF.

The genes are TRBV5-1 and TRBJ2-5; 7 nucleotides match TRBD2. V gave up 9 bases and J gave up 2 bases; unmatched junction bases: 16. Germline V gene data show CDR1 as SGHRS and CDR2 as YFSETQ. The length of the CDR3 is 16 residues. The CDR3 nucleotides are TGCGCCAACAGTCCCCTACCGGGAGGATCACAAGAGACCCAGTACTTC. Translation gives CANSPLPGGSQETQYF.

About this clonotype: The CDR3 ends on some other residue instead of the conserved phenylalanine or tryptophan, so this is likely a read error. V and J are TRBV7-9 and TRBJ2-5; tentatively, D is TRBD1 (5 bases). Germline CDR1 reads SEHNR; CDR2 reads FQNEAQ (reference sequence). V gave up 5 bases and J gave up 4 bases, with 17 bases separating them. The CDR3 sequence is 15 residues long. The CDR3 region has the DNA TGTGCCAGCAGCGGCAGGGTTAGGTCCGGAGAGACCCAGTACTTG. It yields the protein CASSGRVRSGETQYL.

The chain joins TRBV11-2 to TRBJ2-7; D might be TRBD2 (6 bases). Trimming took 5 bases from V and 7 from J, leaving 18 bases between them. The CDR3 is 14 amino acids. Germline V gene data show CDR1 as SGHAT and CDR2 as FQNNGV. The CDR3 DNA reads TGTGCCAGCAGCCCCCCGGCTAGAGGAGGGGAGCAGTACTTC. Its translation is CASSPPARGGEQYF. Based on the CDR3 plus reference TRBV11-2 and TRBJ2-7, the full variable domain is EAGVAQSPRYKIIEKRQSVAFWCNPISGHATLYWYQQILGQGPKLLIQFQNNGVVDDSQLPKDRFSAERLKGVDSTLKIQPAKLEDSAVYLCASSPPARGGEQYFGPGTRLTVT.

This clonotype was observed a handful of times. At one of its ends the junction is not consistent with the germline gene, which may arise from a read error. The genes are TRBV6-1 and TRBJ1-5; a weak D match, TRBD1 (5 bases). The CDR3 runs to 15 residues. Germline V CDR1 and CDR2: MNHNS, SASEGT. The CDR3: CASSEGWTIDQLQHF. CDR3 sequence (DNA): TGTGCCAGCAGTGAGGGGTGGACAATCGATCAGCTCCAGCATTTT.

This clonotype has a count of ten or more. The chain is built from TRBV6-5 and TRBJ2-2, with 8 positions matching TRBD1. The CDR3 has 16 amino acids. Germline V gives CDR1 MNHEY, CDR2 SVGAGI. V was pared by 4 bases and J by 2 bases, with 6 bases of the junction left unmatched. The CDR3 nucleotides are TGTGCCAGCAGTTCCGAGACAGGGGTCAACACCGGGGAGCTGTTTTTT. It specifies CASSSETGVNTGELFF.

Worth noting for this clonotype: Since no conserved phenylalanine or tryptophan closes the CDR3, a read error is the likely cause. The chain recombines TRBV4-2 with TRBJ2-1; D unclear. The CDR3 has 15 amino acids. The ends were cut back, 3 bases at V and 8 bases at J, with 17 bases in the middle. CDR1 and CDR2 from the germline V gene are LGHNA and YNFKEQ. The chain's CDR3 is CASSQDVYTVDEQFS. For the CDR3, the DNA is TGTGCCAGCAGCCAGGATGTTTACACCGTGGATGAGCAGTTCTCC.

V usage is TRBV13 and J usage is TRBJ2-7; D not resolved. V lost 0 bases, J lost 5 bases, and 11 bases lay in between. Germline V gene data show CDR1 as PRHDT and CDR2 as FYEKMQ (reference sequence). The CDR3 loop spans 14 amino acids. CDR3 loop: CASSLGMNLHEQYF. CDR3 nucleotide sequence: TGTGCCAGCAGCTTAGGCATGAACCTCCACGAGCAGTACTTC.

Remarks on this clonotype: A read error may be the cause here, since a much bigger clone is one base away. The rearrangement links TRBV5-8 to TRBJ2-3; 7 positions match TRBD1. Germline V gene data show CDR1 as SGHTS and CDR2 as YDEGEE. The CDR3 is 14 residues long. For the CDR3, the DNA is TGTGTCAGCAGCCGGAGACAGGGTGGTGATACGCAGTATTTT. As protein: CVSSRRQGGDTQYF.

Comment on this clonotype: A read error may be the cause here, since a much bigger clone is one base away. Lacking the conserved final phenylalanine or tryptophan, this CDR3 likely reflects a read error. The chain has TRBV29-1 and TRBJ2-5; D is undetermined. This CDR3 is built from 13 residues. Germline V gene sequence: CDR1 SQVTM, CDR2 ANQGSEA. V was clipped by 6 bases and J by 3 bases, with 14 bases between them. The CDR3 protein is CSVGRQIKETQYS. CDR3 bases: TGCAGCGTAGGACGGCAGATTAAAGAGACCCAGTACTCC.

With regard to this clonotype: Mismatch with germline at one junction end may stem from a read error. Here the CDR3 reads CTSSSPDRTEAFF. The CDR3 DNA sequence: TGTACCAGCAGCTCCCCAGACCGTACCGAAGCTTTCTTT. The chain combines TRBV5-4 with TRBJ1-1, with D unresolved. Germline loops: CDR1 SGHNT, CDR2 YYREEE (reference sequence). The CDR3 contains 13 residues.

Concerning this clonotype: Germline and junction disagree at one end, which may indicate a read error. The chain combines TRBV11-2 with TRBJ2-7; D is unclear. Germline CDR1 SGHAT, CDR2 FQNNGV. There are 14 residues in the CDR3. The CDR3 sequence is CAISLTDGAYHQYF. CDR3 in DNA: TGTGCCATCAGCTTAACCGACGGAGCCTACCACCAGTACTTC.

Points on this clonotype: At one boundary the junction diverges from the germline segment, which might be a read error. The chain uses TRBV7-8 and TRBJ2-7, with D perhaps TRBD1 (6 bases). Germline V gene data show CDR1 as SGHVS and CDR2 as FQNEAQ. The CDR3 consists of 12 residues. CDR3 residues: CASILGYRDQYF. The DNA for the CDR3 is TGTGCCAGCATCTTAGGGTACAGGGACCAGTACTTC.

The V gene is TRBV12-3 or TRBV12-4, the J gene TRBJ2-7; D unclear. Trimming shortened V by 1 base and J by 8 bases, and 9 bases separated the two germline ends. The CDR3 length is 12 residues. The CDR3 nucleotides read TGTGCCAGCAGTTTAGGGGCTGTCAAGCAGTACTTC. Amino acids: CASSLGAVKQYF.

The genes are TRBV29-1 and TRBJ2-3, with 7 bases aligning to TRBD1. The ends lost 4 bases at V and 10 bases at J; junction bases unmatched: 8. The CDR3 has 12 residues. CDR1 is SQVTM and CDR2 is ANQGSEA in the germline V gene. The CDR3 bases are TGCAGCGTTGTCGGGACAGCAGGTGCGCAGTATTTT. It codes for CSVVGTAGAQYF.

The chain links TRBV10-3 to TRBJ2-1; D possibly corresponds to TRBD2 (5 bases). V gave up 4 bases and J gave up 8 bases, with 9 bases separating them. Germline V gene sequence: CDR1 ENHRY, CDR2 SYGVKD. CDR3 length: 12 amino acids. CDR3 bases: TGTGCCATCAGTGGTGACGGGGATGAGCAGTTCTTC. Amino acid sequence: CAISGDGDEQFF.

On this clonotype itself: Mismatch with germline at one junction end may stem from a read error. The rearrangement links TRBV28 to TRBJ1-1; D is perhaps TRBD1 (5 bases). CDR1 is MDHEN, CDR2 SYDVKM, per germline. The CDR3 totals 14 residues. CDR3 nucleotide sequence: TGTGCCAGCAAGCAGGGTGATAAGGGCACTGAAGCTTCCTTT. Amino acids: CASKQGDKGTEASF.

For this clonotype: The junction departs from germline at one end; a sequencing error may be responsible. The J gene is TRBJ2-5, the V gene TRBV12-3 or TRBV12-4, with D perhaps TRBD2 (6 bases). CDR3 length: 15 residues. In nucleotides, the CDR3 is TGTGCCAGCAGTCCGACCGGGTCACTAGGGGACTCCCAATACTTC. It specifies CASSPTGSLGDSQYF.

To note about this clonotype: Since a much larger clone is just one base distant, this may be a read error. The chain links TRBV28 to TRBJ1-5; the D is unclear. The CDR3 has 13 residues. Looked up from germline, CDR1 is MDHEN and CDR2 is SYDVKM. The CDR3 sequence: CDSSPPDNQPQHF. CDR3 nucleotide sequence: TGTGACAGCAGTCCCCCCGACAATCAGCCCCAGCATTTT.

With regard to this clonotype: One end of the junction does not line up with germline, which may come from a read error. V gene TRBV4-1 combines with J gene TRBJ2-2; D possibly uses TRBD1 or TRBD2 (5 bases each). This CDR3 contains 14 residues. Germline loops: CDR1 MGHRA, CDR2 YSYEKL. The CDR3 region is CDSSQDSGAGELFF. Written as DNA, the CDR3 is TGTGACAGCAGCCAAGACAGTGGGGCCGGGGAACTGTTTTTT.